A single sample is the source of the 30 T cell receptor beta chains below, sequenced in a study of radiation and T cells in renal cell carcinoma (dated by TCRdb to the early 2020s). The sample's time point label is to be understood as: blood 4 weeks post-SBRT, at nephrectomy. The intended sense of this specimen's treatment or condition label: 15 Gy SBRT to primary tumor, nephrectomy 4 weeks later. The method was the immunoSEQ multiplex PCR assay. TCRdb limited this immuneACCESS table to in-frame rearrangements with V and J called. A share of clones is missing; checked studies link under half to unresolved V genes, and the rest is unexplained. Within this sample are 60,000 to 75,000 clones, with about three quarters of them counted one time only. The ten largest account for about 6.3% of the sample. The source was blood, collected from a patient whose treatment included radiotherapy and nephrectomy. Every receptor here comes from a man aged 60 to 75 with renal cell carcinoma.

V and J are TRBV11-2 and TRBJ1-4; a weak D match, TRBD1 (5 bases). The CDR3 contains 13 residues. V was shortened by 9 bases and J by 3 bases, with 11 bases between the two germline ends. The germline gives CDR1 SGHAT, CDR2 FQNNGV. The chain's CDR3 is CASPPGANEKLFF. The CDR3 bases are TGTGCCAGTCCCCCGGGGGCTAATGAAAAACTGTTTTTT. Filled out from reference TRBV11-2 and TRBJ1-4, the complete variable domain reads EAGVAQSPRYKIIEKRQSVAFWCNPISGHATLYWYQQILGQGPKLLIQFQNNGVVDDSQLPKDRFSAERLKGVDSTLKIQPAKLEDSAVYLCASPPGANEKLFFGSGTQLSVL.

This chain joins TRBV5-6 and TRBJ1-6, with D perhaps matching TRBD1 (5 bases). Trimming cost V 2 bases and J 13 bases, with 22 bases left between them. This CDR3 spans 16 amino acids. Germline values: CDR1 SGHDT, CDR2 YYEEEE. The CDR3 DNA reads TGTGCCAGCAGCTTAGAGGGGAGGGATCCTTTTTTGCCCCTCCACTTT. This translates into CASSLEGRDPFLPLHF.

The gene calls are TRBV9 and TRBJ2-5; 8 bases match TRBD1. There are 16 residues in the CDR3. The ends lost 3 bases at V and 5 bases at J; junction bases unmatched: 12. Germline loops: CDR1 SGDLS, CDR2 YYNGEE. The CDR3 region has the DNA TGTGCCAGCAGCGCACAATCGGGACAGGTGGAGGAGACCCAGTACTTC. It yields the protein CASSAQSGQVEETQYF.

This chain links TRBV6-1 with TRBJ1-6; no reliable D call. Per the germline V gene, CDR1 is MNHNS and CDR2 is SASEGT. Trimming left V 3 bases short and J 6 bases short, with 15 bases between. The CDR3 consists of 16 residues. Here the CDR3 DNA reads TGTGCCAGCAGTGAGGTGGTGACGGGCCTTAATTCACCCCTCCACTTT. Protein: CASSEVVTGLNSPLHF.

The rearrangement joins TRBV29-1 to TRBJ1-1; tentative D call: TRBD1 (5 bases). Germline V CDR1 and CDR2: SQVTM, ANQGSEA. Deletions cut 4 bases from V and 6 bases from J, with 12 bases between. CDR3 size: 12 residues. CDR3 nucleotide sequence: TGCAGCGTTGGCCGTGAAGGGGCTGAAGCTTTCTTT. Translating it yields CSVGREGAEAFF.

V and J are TRBV7-3 and TRBJ2-3; D is undetermined. This CDR3 contains 17 residues. Looked up from germline, CDR1 is SGHTA and CDR2 is FQGTGA. Trimming took off 5 bases at V and 4 bases at J, with 22 bases between the two ends. The CDR3 loop reads CASSPRGSSIFADTQYF. The CDR3 DNA follows: TGTGCCAGCAGCCCCCGCGGTAGCTCTATCTTTGCAGATACGCAGTATTTT.

There are a few counts of this clone. V is TRBV7-8 and J is TRBJ1-2; perhaps TRBD1 as D (5 bases). Between the trimmed V and J ends, which lost 5 bases and 4 bases, there was a span of 11 bases. Germline V gene data show CDR1 as SGHVS and CDR2 as FQNEAQ. There are 13 residues in the CDR3. CDR3 in DNA: TGTGCCAGCAGCCCGGACACCCGCTATGGCTACACCTTC. This codes for CASSPDTRYGYTF.

This clone was observed a few times. The gene calls are TRBV10-1 and TRBJ2-2; no reliable D call. V was shortened by 4 bases and J by 6 bases, with 6 bases between the two germline ends. Germline CDR1 and CDR2: WNHNN and SYGVQD (reference sequence). The CDR3 consists of 12 residues. The CDR3 sequence: CASSVGSGELFF. CDR3 in DNA: TGCGCCAGCAGTGTGGGTTCCGGGGAGCTGTTTTTT.

The chain is built from TRBV7-3 and TRBJ2-7; D unresolved. The CDR3 runs to 11 residues. Trimming took 4 bases from V and 5 from J, leaving 6 bases between them. Germline V gene sequence: CDR1 SGHTA, CDR2 FQGTGA. The CDR3 region is CASSYLDEQYV. CDR3 DNA sequence: TGTGCCAGCAGCTATTTGGACGAGCAGTACGTC.

The genes are TRBV30 and TRBJ1-6; D not resolved. CDR1 and CDR2 from the germline V gene are GTSNPN and SVGIG (reference sequence). Trimming took off 0 bases at V and 5 bases at J, with 14 bases between the two ends. This CDR3 contains 16 residues. CDR3: CAWSVLENAHNSPLHF. Here the CDR3 DNA reads TGTGCCTGGAGTGTACTAGAGAACGCTCATAATTCACCCCTCCACTTT.

CDR3 in amino acids: CASSLENEQYF. The CDR3 DNA follows: TGTGCCAGCAGCTTAGAAAACGAGCAGTACTTC. The chain links TRBV11-2 to TRBJ2-7; no clear D. This CDR3 has 11 amino acids. Germline V lookup: CDR1 SGHAT, CDR2 FQNNGV. The V end lost 0 bases, the J end lost 5 bases, and 2 bases lay between the germline ends.

The chain combines TRBV5-1 with TRBJ2-1; D may correspond to TRBD1 or TRBD2 (5 bases each). V shed 0 bases and J shed 7 bases, with 8 bases lying between them. The germline gives CDR1 SGHRS, CDR2 YFSETQ. This CDR3 has 13 residues. The CDR3 coding sequence is TGCGCCAGCAGCTTGGATTGGGGGAATGAGCAGTTCTTC. Its protein product is CASSLDWGNEQFF. Using reference TRBV5-1 and TRBJ2-1 for the parts outside the CDR3, the full variable domain is KAGVTQTPRYLIKTRGQQVTLSCSPISGHRSVSWYQQTPGQGLQFLFEYFSETQRNKGNFPGRFSGRQFSNSRSEMNVSTLELGDSALYLCASSLDWGNEQFFGPGTRLTVL.

The J gene is TRBJ2-7, the V gene TRBV6-6; 10 nucleotides agree with TRBD1. CDR3 length: 15 residues. Germline loops: CDR1 MNHNY, CDR2 SVGAGI (reference sequence). The trim removed 2 bases at V and 3 bases at J, leaving 4 bases unmatched. CDR3 sequence reads: CASSYGTGVGYEQYF. In DNA, the CDR3 is TGTGCCAGCAGTTACGGGACAGGGGTTGGCTACGAGCAGTACTTC.

The CDR3 sequence is CASSANRGQGYTF. The DNA for the CDR3 is TGTGCCAGCAGTGCTAACAGGGGGCAAGGCTACACCTTC. The chain combines TRBV27 with TRBJ1-2, with 9 bases that match TRBD1. This CDR3 contains 13 residues. Germline lookup yields CDR1 MNHEY and CDR2 SMNVEV (reference sequence). The V gene end was trimmed by 5 bases and the J gene end by 8 bases; junction bases not matched to a gene: 6.

The chain joins TRBV5-8 to TRBJ2-1; TRBD2 aligns across 8 bases. Germline V lookup: CDR1 SGHTS, CDR2 YDEGEE. The CDR3 runs 15 residues. The junction had 3 bases not matched to a gene; V was cut back by 0 bases and J by 4 bases. The CDR3 loop is CASSLEAGAYNEQFF. The DNA for the CDR3 is TGTGCCAGCAGCTTGGAAGCGGGGGCGTACAATGAGCAGTTCTTC.

The chain has TRBV6-5 and TRBJ2-5, with no clear D. V was clipped by 2 bases and J by 5 bases, with 18 bases between them. Germline V gene sequence: CDR1 MNHEY, CDR2 SVGAGI. The CDR3 is made up of 16 amino acids. The CDR3 reads CASSYRFGQLGETQYF. In DNA form, the CDR3 reads TGTGCCAGCAGTTACCGGTTCGGCCAGTTGGGGGAGACCCAGTACTTC.

The V gene is TRBV18, the J gene TRBJ1-1; D remains ambiguous. Germline-derived CDR1 and CDR2 are KGHSH and LQKENI. Trimming took off 1 base at V and 4 bases at J, with 4 bases between the two ends. The CDR3 loop spans 12 amino acids. In nucleotides, the CDR3 is TGTGCCAGCTCACCACTGGGCACTGAAGCTTTCTTT. It encodes CASSPLGTEAFF.

This CDR3 is CASSLGAGGPAYEQYV. The CDR3 DNA reads TGTGCCAGCAGCTTGGGAGCGGGAGGGCCGGCCTACGAGCAGTACGTC. The rearrangement links TRBV5-6 to TRBJ2-7, with 10 bases aligning to TRBD2. The J segment lost 2 bases and the V segment lost 0 bases, leaving 5 bases of the junction unmatched. The CDR3 length is 16 residues. The germline V gene has CDR1 SGHDT and CDR2 YYEEEE.

The chain recombines TRBV18 with TRBJ2-7; 7 bases are a match to TRBD2. This CDR3 has 13 amino acids. Germline V gene data show CDR1 as KGHSH and CDR2 as LQKENI. J was trimmed by 3 bases and V by 5 bases; bases with no gene match: 4. The CDR3 DNA follows: TGTGCCAGCTCAACTAGCGAGAACTACGAGCAGTACGTC. Its protein product is CASSTSENYEQYV.

V usage is TRBV28 and J usage is TRBJ1-2, with D tentatively TRBD1 (5 bases). CDR1 is MDHEN, CDR2 SYDVKM, per germline. The CDR3 totals 17 residues. V dropped 6 bases and J dropped 4 bases, with 24 bases sitting between them. The DNA for the CDR3 is TGTGCCAGCAGCCTGGGGACGATCGCTCACGAAATCTATGGCTACACCTTC. It yields the protein CASSLGTIAHEIYGYTF.

CDR3 bases: TGTGCCAGTAGTATCAGGACCCGCAACGAGGATACGCAGTATTTT. Encoded protein: CASSIRTRNEDTQYF. The genes are TRBV19 and TRBJ2-3; no definite D call. The V gene's germline CDR1 is LNHDA and CDR2 SQIVND (reference sequence). Trimming removed 3 bases at V and 6 bases at J, with 16 bases between. The CDR3 is 15 residues long.

The chain is built from TRBV4-1 and TRBJ2-3, with D tentatively TRBD1 (5 bases). Trimming pared 0 bases from V and 1 base from J, leaving 20 bases between. CDR3 length: 19 residues. Per the germline V gene, CDR1 is MGHRA and CDR2 is YSYEKL. The CDR3 protein is CASSQESPRLSRGTDTQYF. The CDR3 DNA sequence: TGCGCCAGCAGCCAAGAGTCTCCCCGATTGAGCAGGGGCACAGATACGCAGTATTTT.

This chain joins TRBV10-3 and TRBJ2-3, with D uncertain. This CDR3 contains 13 residues. Germline values: CDR1 ENHRY, CDR2 SYGVKD. Between the trimmed V and J ends, which lost 8 bases and 1 base, there was a span of 10 bases. The CDR3 loop is CAIGGDGTDTQYF. DNA of the CDR3: TGTGCCATCGGTGGTGACGGCACAGATACGCAGTATTTT.

The V call is TRBV6-5, the J call TRBJ1-5; D is unresolved. There are 13 residues in the CDR3. Trimming removed 8 bases at V and 5 bases at J, with 13 bases between. Germline V gene data show CDR1 as MNHEY and CDR2 as SVGAGI. CDR3 DNA sequence: TGTGCCAGCTCGCGACTTCGTGATCAGCCCCAGCATTTT. Translation gives CASSRLRDQPQHF.

The chain carries TRBV4-2 and TRBJ2-1; D ambiguous. The germline gives CDR1 LGHNA, CDR2 YNFKEQ. The V gene lost 0 bases and the J gene lost 12 bases, with 12 bases spanning the gap. The CDR3 runs 13 residues. The CDR3 spells CASSQDLSNRQFF. CDR3 nucleotide sequence: TGTGCCAGCAGCCAAGATCTCAGCAACCGGCAGTTCTTC.

The chain uses TRBV29-1 and TRBJ1-1; unclear D gene. V dropped 7 bases and J dropped 4 bases, with 19 bases sitting between them. Germline V CDR1 and CDR2: SQVTM, ANQGSEA. There are 14 residues in the CDR3. The CDR3 is CSASPVELVTEAFF. The DNA for the CDR3 is TGCAGCGCGAGCCCAGTGGAACTGGTCACTGAAGCTTTCTTT.

This clone has more than one count but fewer than ten. The J gene is TRBJ2-3, the V gene TRBV7-3, with 8 bases identical to TRBD1. The V and J ends lost 5 bases and 1 base, in that order; junction bases with no gene match: 5. Looked up from germline, CDR1 is SGHTA and CDR2 is FQGTGA. The CDR3 runs 15 residues. The DNA for the CDR3 is TGTGCCAGCAGCCCGCAGGGGGCAGGCACAGATACGCAGTATTTT. Residues: CASSPQGAGTDTQYF.

V usage is TRBV5-4 and J usage is TRBJ2-5; 7 bases are a match to TRBD1. Germline-derived CDR1 and CDR2 are SGHNT and YYREEE (reference sequence). The V segment lost 5 bases and the J segment 1 base; nucleotides outside the gene matches: 5. The CDR3 length is 14 residues. The CDR3 sequence: CASRFDRVQETQYF. The DNA for the CDR3 is TGTGCCAGCAGATTTGACAGGGTCCAAGAGACCCAGTACTTC.

The sample holds one count of this clone. The chain joins TRBV5-6 to TRBJ2-2; D is possibly TRBD2 (5 bases). Trimming took off 1 base at V and 2 bases at J, with 12 bases between the two ends. Per the germline V gene, CDR1 is SGHDT and CDR2 is YYEEEE. The CDR3 loop spans 16 amino acids. This CDR3 reads CASSLTLRGNTGELFF. In DNA form, the CDR3 reads TGTGCCAGCAGCTTGACCTTACGGGGTAACACCGGGGAGCTGTTTTTT.

J is TRBJ1-2 and V is TRBV2; 12 bases align to TRBD1. The CDR3 contains 13 residues. V gave up 6 bases and J gave up 8 bases; unmatched junction bases: 4. Germline V lookup: CDR1 SNHLY, CDR2 FYNNEI. CDR3 nucleotide sequence: TGTGCCAGCAGACCGGGACAGGGGGCCGGCTACACCTTC. Translated, it gives CASRPGQGAGYTF.